This is a list of T cell receptor beta chains from one sample in a study of blood T cells in healthy people across ages. TCRdb analysed the 5' RACE reads with MiXCR anew, one entry per CDR3 protein. The profile covers over 1,500,000 distinct CDR3 sequences, with roughly 52% appearing a single time and 2% to 2.5% taken by the ten largest. The sequencing input was blood. These receptors all come from a woman between 35 and 50 years old in good health. The CDR3 runs from the conserved cysteine through the conserved F or W. Each record gives: CDR3 DNA, CDR3 protein, V gene, clone size, J gene, D gene. D genes are given only for firm matches. The listing skips clone size in some rows; elsewhere it reads once, few, many or a size class.

TGTGCCAGCAGTTTCGACATTAGCTGGGGAACGTTCAATGAGCAGTTCTTC | CASSFDISWGTFNEQFF | TRBV6-6 | . | TRBJ2-1 | .
TGTGCCAGCAGTTACGACAGGGACCAGCCCCAGCATTTT | CASSYDRDQPQHF | TRBV6-6 | . | TRBJ1-5 | TRBD1
TGCAGCGCAATCCATACTAGTGGTATTAACAATGAGCAGTTCTTC | CSAIHTSGINNEQFF | TRBV20-1 | few | TRBJ2-1 | .
TGCAGCGTTGAAAGGGGTACAGCAAACATTCAGTACTTC | CSVERGTANIQYF | TRBV29-1 | few | TRBJ2-4 | .
TGCGCCAGCAGCCAGGGAAGATCGGCCATAGTGGGGGAGACCCAGTACTTC | CASSQGRSAIVGETQYF | TRBV4-1 | . | TRBJ2-5 | .
TGCAGTGCTAGAGACCCGTCGGCTGGGAGCTCCTACAATGAGCAGTTCTTC | CSARDPSAGSSYNEQFF | TRBV20-1 | once | TRBJ2-1 | .
TGTGCCAGCAGCTCCTCGGTCTGGAGCTCCTACGAGCAGTACTTC | CASSSSVWSSYEQYF | TRBV7-9 | few | TRBJ2-7 | .
TGCAGTGCTAGAGATCAGGGGCTTTCTAGGGGGGTAAGGGGCTACACCTTC | CSARDQGLSRGVRGYTF | TRBV20-1 | . | TRBJ1-2 | .
TGTGCCAGCTCACCCGTGTCCTCCACAGATACGCAGTATTTT | CASSPVSSTDTQYF | TRBV18 | few | TRBJ2-3 | .
TGCGCCAGCAGTTCTTTAGGGCAGGGGTTTATAAAAGGTGGCTACACCTTC | CASSSLGQGFIKGGYTF | TRBV27 | . | TRBJ1-2 | .
TGCGCCAGCACCCGTTTGGTGGATTCGCAAGAGACCCAGTACTTC | CASTRLVDSQETQYF | TRBV5-1 | . | TRBJ2-5 | .
TGTGCCAGCAGCCAAGGGGGGAGTGGGCGGCATTTT | CASSQGGSGRHF | TRBV3-1 | . | TRBJ1-5 | .
TGTGCCAGCAGCTTGATGGTACGGTACGAGCAGTACTTC | CASSLMVRYEQYF | TRBV5-6 | . | TRBJ2-7 | .
TGTGCCAGCAGCTCCGGTGGGGCAACCTACGAGCAGTACTTC | CASSSGGATYEQYF | TRBV7-2 | few | TRBJ2-7 | .